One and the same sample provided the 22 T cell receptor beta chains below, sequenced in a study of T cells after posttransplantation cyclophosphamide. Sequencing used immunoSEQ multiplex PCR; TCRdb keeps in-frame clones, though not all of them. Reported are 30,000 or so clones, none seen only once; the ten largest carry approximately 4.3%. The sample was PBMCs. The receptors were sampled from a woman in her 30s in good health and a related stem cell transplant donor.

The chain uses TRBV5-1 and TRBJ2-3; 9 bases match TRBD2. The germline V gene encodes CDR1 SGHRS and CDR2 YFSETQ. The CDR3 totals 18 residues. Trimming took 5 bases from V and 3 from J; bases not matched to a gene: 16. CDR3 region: CASRSRGGGALTTDTQYF. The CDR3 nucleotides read TGCGCCAGCAGGTCCAGGGGCGGGGGGGCGCTTACAACAGATACGCAGTATTTT.

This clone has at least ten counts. CDR3 sequence (DNA): TGTGCCAGCAGGGGAGAGGGACAGGGCAATGGCTACACCTTC. Translation: CASRGEGQGNGYTF. The V gene is TRBV6-6, the J gene TRBJ1-2; TRBD1 matches 9 bases. Germline values: CDR1 MNHNY, CDR2 SVGAGI (reference sequence). CDR3 length: 14 residues. V lost 6 bases to trimming and J lost 6 bases; unmatched junction nucleotides: 8.

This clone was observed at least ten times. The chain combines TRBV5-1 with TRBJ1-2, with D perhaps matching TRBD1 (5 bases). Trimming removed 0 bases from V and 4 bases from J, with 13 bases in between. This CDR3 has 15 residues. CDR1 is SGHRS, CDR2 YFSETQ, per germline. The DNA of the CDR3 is TGCGCCAGCAGCTTGGCCCCCAGGGAGGTCTATGGCTACACCTTC. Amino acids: CASSLAPREVYGYTF.

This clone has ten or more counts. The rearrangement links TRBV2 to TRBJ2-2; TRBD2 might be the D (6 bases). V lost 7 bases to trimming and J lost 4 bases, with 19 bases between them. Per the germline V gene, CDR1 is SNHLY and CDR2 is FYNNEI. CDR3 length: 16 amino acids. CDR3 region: CASTPGGGLSTGELFF. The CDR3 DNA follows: TGTGCCAGCACCCCTGGTGGGGGGTTAAGCACCGGGGAGCTGTTTTTT.

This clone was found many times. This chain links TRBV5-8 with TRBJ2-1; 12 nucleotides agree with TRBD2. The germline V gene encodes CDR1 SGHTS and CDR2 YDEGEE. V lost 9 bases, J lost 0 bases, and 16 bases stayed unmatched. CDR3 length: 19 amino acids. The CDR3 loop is CATNRLAGDVGSSYNEQFF. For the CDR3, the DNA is TGTGCCACGAATAGACTAGCGGGAGATGTAGGTAGCTCCTACAATGAGCAGTTCTTC.

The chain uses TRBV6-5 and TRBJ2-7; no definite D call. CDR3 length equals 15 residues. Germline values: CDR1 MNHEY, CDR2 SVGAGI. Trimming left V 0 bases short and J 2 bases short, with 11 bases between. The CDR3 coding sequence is TGTGCCAGCAGTTACTCGCCGGGTCCGACCTACGAGCAGTACTTC. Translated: CASSYSPGPTYEQYF.

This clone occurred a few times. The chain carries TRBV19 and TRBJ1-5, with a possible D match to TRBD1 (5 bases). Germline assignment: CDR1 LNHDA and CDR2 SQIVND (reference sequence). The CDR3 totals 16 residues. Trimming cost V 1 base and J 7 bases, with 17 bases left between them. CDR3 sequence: CASSIGGGQGRQPQHF. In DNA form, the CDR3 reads TGTGCCAGTAGTATAGGAGGTGGGCAGGGTAGACAGCCCCAGCATTTT.

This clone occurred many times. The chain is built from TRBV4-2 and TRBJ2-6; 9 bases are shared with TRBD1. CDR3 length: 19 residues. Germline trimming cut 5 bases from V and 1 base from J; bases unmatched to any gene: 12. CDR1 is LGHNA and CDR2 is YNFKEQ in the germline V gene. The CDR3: CASSSRPGQGNSGANVLTF. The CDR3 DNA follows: TGTGCCAGCAGCTCACGCCCGGGACAGGGTAATTCTGGGGCCAACGTCCTGACTTTC.

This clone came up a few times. CDR3 in amino acids: CASSLVSGYEQYF. The CDR3, as DNA: TGTGCCAGCAGCTTAGTTTCAGGCTACGAGCAGTACTTC. The chain links TRBV7-8 to TRBJ2-7; D unresolved. Germline assignment: CDR1 SGHVS and CDR2 FQNEAQ. Trimming pared 1 base from V and 3 bases from J, leaving 7 bases between. The CDR3 spans 13 residues.

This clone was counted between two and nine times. The CDR3 region is CASSLGAGGYTGELFF. The CDR3 DNA sequence: TGCGCCAGCAGCTTGGGGGCAGGAGGGTACACCGGGGAGCTGTTTTTT. The chain uses TRBV5-1 and TRBJ2-2; perhaps TRBD2 as D (6 bases). CDR1 is SGHRS, CDR2 YFSETQ, per germline. V lost 0 bases, J lost 3 bases, and 12 bases lay in between. The CDR3 is 16 residues long.

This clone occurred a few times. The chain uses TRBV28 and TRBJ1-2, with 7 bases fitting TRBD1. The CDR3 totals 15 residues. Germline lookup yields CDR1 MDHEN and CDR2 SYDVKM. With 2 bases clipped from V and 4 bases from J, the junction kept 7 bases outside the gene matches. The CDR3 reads CASSLDPGQAYGYTF. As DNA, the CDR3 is TGTGCCAGCAGTTTAGACCCCGGACAGGCCTATGGCTACACCTTC.

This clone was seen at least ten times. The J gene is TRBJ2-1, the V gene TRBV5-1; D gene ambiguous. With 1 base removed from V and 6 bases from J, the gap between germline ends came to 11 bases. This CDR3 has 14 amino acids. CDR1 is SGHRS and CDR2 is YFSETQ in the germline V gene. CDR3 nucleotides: TGCGCCAGCAGCTTGAGGTCAGGATTCAATGAGCAGTTCTTC. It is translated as CASSLRSGFNEQFF.

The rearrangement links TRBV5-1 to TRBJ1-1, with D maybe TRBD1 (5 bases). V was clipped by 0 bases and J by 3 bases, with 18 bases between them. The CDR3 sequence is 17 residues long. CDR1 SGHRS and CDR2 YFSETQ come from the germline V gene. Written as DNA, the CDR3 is TGCGCCAGCAGCTTGGGGGGCCGTTGGGGTTTGGACACTGAAGCTTTCTTT. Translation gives CASSLGGRWGLDTEAFF.

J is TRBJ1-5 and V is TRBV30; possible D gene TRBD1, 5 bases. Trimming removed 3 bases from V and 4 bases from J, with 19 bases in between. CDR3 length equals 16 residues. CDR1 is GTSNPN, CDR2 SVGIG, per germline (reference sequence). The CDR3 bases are TGTGCCTGGAGCCGGGGGGGGACCTCCCTGAATCAGCCCCAGCATTTT. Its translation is CAWSRGGTSLNQPQHF.

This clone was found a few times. The DNA of the CDR3 is TGTGCCAGCAGGGTTGGACAGATGAACACTGAAGCTTTCTTT. It is translated as CASRVGQMNTEAFF. This chain links TRBV5-5 with TRBJ1-1, with TRBD1 as a possible D gene (6 bases). Germline loops: CDR1 SGHKS, CDR2 YYEKEE (reference sequence). This CDR3 spans 14 amino acids. V lost 5 bases, J lost 0 bases, and 11 bases lay in between.

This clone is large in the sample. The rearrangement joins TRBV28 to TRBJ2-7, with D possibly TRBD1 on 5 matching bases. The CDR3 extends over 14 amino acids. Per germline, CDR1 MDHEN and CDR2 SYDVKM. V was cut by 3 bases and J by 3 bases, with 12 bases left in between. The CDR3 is CASSFSGLDYEQYF. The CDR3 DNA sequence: TGTGCCAGCAGTTTCTCAGGGTTAGACTACGAGCAGTACTTC.

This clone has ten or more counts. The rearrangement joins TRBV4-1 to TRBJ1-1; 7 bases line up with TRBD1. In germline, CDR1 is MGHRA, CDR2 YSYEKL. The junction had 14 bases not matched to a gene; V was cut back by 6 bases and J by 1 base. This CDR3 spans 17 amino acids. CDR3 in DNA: TGCGCCAGCAGGCGACGAGAGGGGGCGGCTGGGAACACTGAAGCTTTCTTT. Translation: CASRRREGAAGNTEAFF.

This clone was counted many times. In DNA, the CDR3 is TGTGCCAGCAGTTACGGGACAGGGGAATGGGATCAGCCCCAGCATTTT. Its translation is CASSYGTGEWDQPQHF. This chain links TRBV28 with TRBJ1-5; 10 bases are a match to TRBD1. V shed 4 bases and J 5 bases; nucleotides not matched to a gene: 8. Germline CDR1 MDHEN, CDR2 SYDVKM. This CDR3 contains 16 residues.

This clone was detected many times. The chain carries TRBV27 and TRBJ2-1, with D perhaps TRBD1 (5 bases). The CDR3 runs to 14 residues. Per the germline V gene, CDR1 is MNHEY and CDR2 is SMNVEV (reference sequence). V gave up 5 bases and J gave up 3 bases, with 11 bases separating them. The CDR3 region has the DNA TGTGCCAGCAGTCCGCAGACAGACTACAATGAGCAGTTCTTC. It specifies CASSPQTDYNEQFF.

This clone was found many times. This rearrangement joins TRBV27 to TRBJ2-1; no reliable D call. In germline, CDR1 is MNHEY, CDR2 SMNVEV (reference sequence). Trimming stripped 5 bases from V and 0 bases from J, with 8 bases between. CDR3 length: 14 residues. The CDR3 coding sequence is TGTGCCAGCAGTGCCCTAGTCTCCTACAATGAGCAGTTCTTC. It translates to CASSALVSYNEQFF.

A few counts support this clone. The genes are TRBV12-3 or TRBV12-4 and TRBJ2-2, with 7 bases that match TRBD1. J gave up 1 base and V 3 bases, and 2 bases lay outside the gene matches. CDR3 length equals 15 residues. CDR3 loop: CASSFRQGNTGELFF. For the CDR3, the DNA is TGTGCCAGCAGTTTCAGACAGGGGAACACCGGGGAGCTGTTTTTT.

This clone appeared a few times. CDR3 sequence reads: CASSPLADHGKTQYF. CDR3 nucleotides: TGTGCCAGCTCACCACTAGCGGACCATGGGAAGACCCAGTACTTC. The rearrangement joins TRBV18 to TRBJ2-5; possible D gene TRBD2, 6 bases. Germline values: CDR1 KGHSH, CDR2 LQKENI. This CDR3 is 15 amino acids long. V was clipped by 1 base and J by 6 bases, with 15 bases between them.